One T cell receptor (beta chain) is described in this entry. As yet, its antigen is unknown. These data are taken from a study of Ad26.COV2.S vaccination and SARS-CoV-2 variants. At the level of the study: Intramuscularly, Ad26.COV2.S was given either once or twice, 56 days apart. General study points: Comparable non-spike TCR breadth was observed in vaccine and placebo recipients.

Germline V lookup: CDR1 KGHDR, CDR2 SFDVKD. This CDR3 comprises 13 residues. Between the trimmed V and J ends, which lost 3 bases and 2 bases, there was a span of 6 bases. Sequenced by immunoSEQ multiplex PCR; TCRdb stores in-frame clones only, minus some. The data show hundreds of thousands of clones, with around 89% seen just once and about 1.5% held by the top ten. Stated treatment: 19 received Ad26.COV2.S at low or high dose, single or two shots; several received placebo; per-sample allocation not given. Day 63 following the first vaccine or placebo injection was when the samples were taken. This specimen was peripheral blood, taken in a trial of Ad26.COV2.S vaccine versus placebo. The chain joins TRBV24-1 to TRBJ1-1; D is undetermined. This TCR was sampled from a person aged 18-65 years who received the Ad26.COV2.S COVID-19 vaccine or a placebo. Written as DNA, the CDR3 is TGTGCCACCAGTGATCGGATTAACACTGAAGCTTTCTTT. Amino acid sequence: CATSDRINTEAFF.